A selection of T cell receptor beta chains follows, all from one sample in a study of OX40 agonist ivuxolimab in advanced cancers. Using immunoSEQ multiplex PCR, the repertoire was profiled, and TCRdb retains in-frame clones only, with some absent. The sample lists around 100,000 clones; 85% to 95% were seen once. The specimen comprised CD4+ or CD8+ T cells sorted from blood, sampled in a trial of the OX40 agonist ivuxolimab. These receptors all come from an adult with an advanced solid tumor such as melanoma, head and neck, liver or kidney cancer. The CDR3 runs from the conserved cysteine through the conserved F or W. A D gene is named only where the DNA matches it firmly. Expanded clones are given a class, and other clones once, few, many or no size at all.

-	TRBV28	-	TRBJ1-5	TGTGCCAGCCGTCTGTCGGCGGGACGAGGTCAGCCCCAGCATTTT	CASRLSAGRGQPQHF
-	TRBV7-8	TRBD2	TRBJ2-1	TGTGCCAGCAGCTTGAGAAGCGGGAGCTCCTACAATGAGCAGTTCTTC	CASSLRSGSSYNEQFF
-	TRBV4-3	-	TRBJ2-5	TGCGCCAGCAGCCAAGGGGGACGAAACCAAGAGACCCAGTACTTC	CASSQGGRNQETQYF
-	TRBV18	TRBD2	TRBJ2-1	TGTGCCAGCTCCGGTGCAGCGGGAGGCGCATACAATGAGCAGTTCTTC	CASSGAAGGAYNEQFF
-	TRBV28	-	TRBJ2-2	TGTGCCAGCAGTCCGGGACACCTTACCGGGGAGCTGTTTTTT	CASSPGHLTGELFF
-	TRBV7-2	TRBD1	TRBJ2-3	TGTGCCAGCAGCACACGGACAGGGACAGGAACAGATACGCAGTATTTT	CASSTRTGTGTDTQYF
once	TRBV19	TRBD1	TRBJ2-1	TGTGCCAGTAGTATAGTAACAGGGGTCGGTGAGCAGTTCTTC	CASSIVTGVGEQFF
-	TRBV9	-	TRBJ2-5	TGTGCCAGCAGCCCCCGGGACTTTCAAGAGACCCAGTACTTC	CASSPRDFQETQYF
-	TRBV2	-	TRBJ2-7	TGTGCCAGCAGTGAGAACAACGAGCCTAGCTACGAGCAGTACTTC	CASSENNEPSYEQYF
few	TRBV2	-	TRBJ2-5	TGTGCCAGCAGTCAAGAGACCCAGTACTTC	CASSQETQYF
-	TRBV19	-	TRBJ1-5	TGTGCCAGTAGTACGGTCCTTTATAGCAATCAGCCCCAGCATTTT	CASSTVLYSNQPQHF
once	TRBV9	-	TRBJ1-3	TGTGCCAGCAGCGTAGGGGGGGCGAGCTCTGGAAACACCATATATTTT	CASSVGGASSGNTIYF
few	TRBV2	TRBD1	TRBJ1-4	TGTGCCAGTCGGGACAGGGGTGAAAAACTGTTTTTT	CASRDRGEKLFF
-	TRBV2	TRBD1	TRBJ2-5	TGTGCCAGCAGCAGACAGGGGCCCAAAGAGACCCAGTACTTC	CASSRQGPKETQYF
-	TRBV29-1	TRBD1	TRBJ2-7	TGCAGCGTTAGAACAGGGGGCGGCGAGCAGTACTTC	CSVRTGGGEQYF
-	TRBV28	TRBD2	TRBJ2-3	TGTGCCAGCAGTCGGGACTATTCGACAGATACGCAGTATTTT	CASSRDYSTDTQYF
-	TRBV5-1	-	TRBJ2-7	TGCGCCAGCAGCTTGGAAGGTAGGGGTGCCGGCGAGCAGTACTTC	CASSLEGRGAGEQYF
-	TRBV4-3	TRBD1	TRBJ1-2	TGCGCCAGCAGCCAAAGTCCCGGACAGGGTCCTTATGGCTACACCTTC	CASSQSPGQGPYGYTF
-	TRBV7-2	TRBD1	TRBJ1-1	TGTGCCAGCAGCTCCCGACCGGGACAGGGCGGATCTATGAACACTGAAGCTTTCTTT	CASSSRPGQGGSMNTEAFF
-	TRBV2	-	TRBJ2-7	TGTGCCAGCAGTGAAGTCTTGCGGAGGGCCTCCTACGAGCAGTACTTC	CASSEVLRRASYEQYF
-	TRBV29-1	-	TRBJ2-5	TGCAGCCTAGCAGGGGATTCGTCAGAGACCCAGTACTTC	CSLAGDSSETQYF
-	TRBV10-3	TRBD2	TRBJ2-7	TGTGCCATCAGGACTAGCGGTGCCTACGAGCAGTACTTC	CAIRTSGAYEQYF
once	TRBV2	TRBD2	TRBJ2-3	TGTGCCAGCATGAATGTTCAGCGGGGACTAGATACGCAGTATTTT	CASMNVQRGLDTQYF
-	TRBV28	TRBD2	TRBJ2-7	TGTGCCAGCTCCCCTAGCGGGTCCTACGAGCAGTACTTC	CASSPSGSYEQYF
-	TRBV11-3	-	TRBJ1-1	TGTGCCAGCAGTCCCGACATCTCCACTGAAGCTTTCTTT	CASSPDISTEAFF
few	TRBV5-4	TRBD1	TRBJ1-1	TGTGCCAGCAGCGGGACAGGGGTTGTAGAAGCTTTCTTT	CASSGTGVVEAFF
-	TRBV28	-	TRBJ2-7	TGTGCCAGCAAAGGGGGATCCTACGAGCAGTACTTC	CASKGGSYEQYF